The 30 T cell receptor beta chains listed next were all sequenced from one sample in a study. TCRdb fed the 5' RACE reads into MiXCR, producing one record per CDR3 protein. The sample yields 30,000 or so distinct CDR3 sequences, approximately 30% seen once. Tregs were sorted as CD4+CD25+CD127-/low cells. Sequenced sample: tumor-infiltrating Tregs sorted from the breast tumor. The receptors derive from a female donor with breast cancer.

Ten or more counts support this clonotype. The genes are TRBV6-6 and TRBJ1-1; D is ambiguous. In germline, CDR1 is MNHNY, CDR2 SVGAGI (reference sequence). The length of the CDR3 is 14 residues. With 5 bases removed from V and 4 bases from J, the gap between germline ends came to 14 bases. The CDR3 DNA follows: TGTGCCAGCAGTCACCATGGGAGCCCCACTGAAGCTTTCTTT. Residues: CASSHHGSPTEAFF.

This clonotype was seen more than once but under ten times. A much larger clone sits a single nucleotide away, making a read error possible. This chain links TRBV10-3 with TRBJ2-7, with D maybe TRBD2 (5 bases). V was cut by 0 bases and J by 3 bases, with 18 bases left in between. Per the germline V gene, CDR1 is ENHRY and CDR2 is SYGVKD. The CDR3 totals 17 residues. CDR3 coding DNA: TGTGCCATCAGTGAGTCGAATCTGATAGCGCGGATCTACGAGCAGTACTTC. Its translation: CAISESNLIARIYEQYF.

This chain uses TRBV5-4 with TRBJ2-6; 7 bases are shared with TRBD1. J gave up 0 bases and V 5 bases, and 14 bases lay outside the gene matches. This CDR3 has 19 amino acids. Germline CDR1 SGHNT, CDR2 YYREEE (reference sequence). This CDR3 reads CASSRVGDRVFSGANVLTF. CDR3 bases: TGTGCCAGCAGTAGGGTCGGGGACAGAGTTTTCTCTGGGGCCAACGTCCTGACTTTC.

This clonotype was found many times. This chain uses TRBV9 with TRBJ2-3; 7 nucleotides agree with TRBD1. V was clipped by 3 bases and J by 2 bases; unmatched bases: 3. Germline assignment: CDR1 SGDLS and CDR2 YYNGEE. The CDR3 totals 14 residues. The CDR3 DNA sequence: TGTGCCAGCAGCGCCGGGACAGCCACAGATACGCAGTATTTT. Residues: CASSAGTATDTQYF.

The CDR3 protein is CASSYDGAGVVDTQYF. The CDR3 coding sequence is TGTGCCAGCAGTTACGATGGTGCGGGAGTGGTAGATACGCAGTATTTT. The genes are TRBV6-2 or TRBV6-3 and TRBJ2-3, with 7 bases that match TRBD2. Trimming cost V 2 bases and J 5 bases; bases outside gene matches: 10. The CDR3 consists of 16 residues. Germline V lookup: CDR1 MNHEY, CDR2 SVGEGT.

With respect to this clonotype: A much larger clone differs by one base, so this may be a read error. V is TRBV6-5 and J is TRBJ1-2; maybe TRBD1 (5 bases). The V end lost 6 bases, the J end lost 7 bases, and 18 bases lay between the germline ends. Germline CDR1 reads MNHEY; CDR2 reads SVGAGI. The CDR3 is 14 amino acids. CDR3 DNA sequence: TGTGCCAGCAGACTCCCGGGACTCGGGGTTGGCTACACCTTC. This encodes CASRLPGLGVGYTF.

This clonotype was seen at least ten times. The rearrangement links TRBV7-9 to TRBJ2-3; D may be TRBD2 (5 bases). V lost 5 bases and J 8 bases, leaving 20 bases between the germline ends. The germline gives CDR1 SEHNR, CDR2 FQNEAQ (reference sequence). CDR3 length equals 15 residues. The CDR3 DNA is TGTGCCAGCAGCCGGGAACTAGTTCACACTGGTACGCAGTATTTT. This sequence encodes CASSRELVHTGTQYF.

The V gene is TRBV9, the J gene TRBJ1-5, with D perhaps TRBD1 (6 bases). CDR1 SGDLS and CDR2 YYNGEE come from the germline V gene. The germline V and J ends were trimmed by 6 bases and 0 bases, with 13 bases remaining between them. The CDR3 sequence is 15 residues long. CDR3 region: CASNEGGDSNQPQHF. CDR3 nucleotide sequence: TGTGCCAGCAACGAAGGGGGAGATAGCAATCAGCCCCAGCATTTT. The full variable domain, with the rest looked up from reference TRBV9 and TRBJ1-5, is DSGVTQTPKHLITATGQRVTLRCSPRSGDLSVYWYQQSLDQGLQFLIQYYNGEERAKGNILERFSAQQFPDLHSELNLSSLELGDSALYFCASNEGGDSNQPQHFGDGTRLSIL.

At least ten counts were recorded for this clonotype. The J gene is TRBJ2-1, the V gene TRBV6-5; TRBD2 agrees at 15 bases. Germline loops: CDR1 MNHEY, CDR2 SVGAGI. The CDR3 sequence is 16 residues long. The ends lost 0 bases at V and 9 bases at J; junction bases unmatched: 3. The CDR3 DNA follows: TGTGCCAGCAGTTACTCGGGACTAGCGGGAGGAGGTGAGCAGTTCTTC. Protein product: CASSYSGLAGGGEQFF.

Comment on this clonotype: This sequence may be a read error, since a much larger clone differs from it by one base. The rearrangement joins TRBV30 to TRBJ1-2; no clear D. This CDR3 is 11 amino acids long. Germline-derived CDR1 and CDR2 are GTSNPN and SVGIG (reference sequence). In nucleotides, the CDR3 is TGTGCCTCACGAGCTAACCATGGCTACACCTTC. Amino acids: CASRANHGYTF. Full variable domain (outside the CDR3, taken from reference TRBV30 and TRBJ1-2): SQTIHQWPATLVQPVGSPLSLECTVEGTSNPNLYWYRQAAGRGLQLLFYSVGIGQISSEVPQNLSASRPQDRQFILSSKKLLLSDSGFYLCASRANHGYTFGSGTRLTVV.

On this clonotype: A much larger clone differs from this one at a single base, so this may be a read error. The chain uses TRBV6-6 and TRBJ2-5; tentative D call: TRBD2 (7 bases). Germline V gene sequence: CDR1 MNHNY, CDR2 SVGAGI (reference sequence). The CDR3 is 13 amino acids. This chain's CDR3 is CASTPGAGETRYF. The DNA for the CDR3 is TGTGCCAGCACCCCAGGGGCGGGGGAGACCCGGTACTTC.

For this clonotype: This may come from a read error, since a much larger clone is one base off. This chain uses TRBV29-1 with TRBJ1-2; a possible D gene is TRBD1 (6 bases). This CDR3 region has 13 residues. Trimming pared 7 bases from V and 4 bases from J, leaving 16 bases between. Germline CDR1 SQVTM, CDR2 ANQGSEA. The CDR3 bases are TGCAGCGCGGGGGCCAACGACGCCTATGGCTACACCTTC. It yields the protein CSAGANDAYGYTF.

On this clonotype: Being one base from a much bigger clone, this may be a read error. The V gene is TRBV7-9, the J gene TRBJ1-3; D possibly corresponds to TRBD1 (6 bases). The CDR3 extends over 15 amino acids. Germline CDR1 and CDR2: SEHNR and FQNEAQ (reference sequence). The CDR3 protein is CTSSLDRSSGNTIYF. The CDR3 nucleotides are TGTACCAGCTCCCTCGACAGGAGCTCTGGAAACACCATATATTTT.

A few counts support this clonotype. The CDR3 DNA sequence: TGCAGTGCTAGGGCCCTCCCCGTAGCGGGAGTTTCGAACATTCAGTACTTC. It specifies CSARALPVAGVSNIQYF. The chain combines TRBV20-1 with TRBJ2-4; 9 bases are a match to TRBD2. Germline lookup yields CDR1 DFQATT and CDR2 SNEGSKA (reference sequence). The CDR3 length is 17 residues. Trimming at V came to 3 bases and at J to 7 bases, leaving 16 bases not matched to a gene.

This clonotype was detected ten times or more. The chain has TRBV12-3 or TRBV12-4 and TRBJ2-1, with TRBD2 identical over 16 bases. Trimming at V came to 6 bases and at J to 2 bases, leaving 16 bases not matched to a gene. The CDR3 totals 21 residues. CDR3 coding DNA: TGTGCCAGCAGCAACCTAGGGGTCGCAGGGACTAGCGGGAGGGCCTACAATGAGCAGTTCTTC. This gives the protein CASSNLGVAGTSGRAYNEQFF.

This clonotype was seen a handful of times. The rearrangement uses TRBV5-5 and TRBJ1-2, with 8 bases fitting TRBD1. The CDR3 is 15 amino acids. CDR1 is SGHKS and CDR2 is YYEKEE in the germline V gene (reference sequence). After removal of 4 bases from V and 8 bases from J, the junction contained 13 bases not matched to a gene. This CDR3 reads CASSPSGQGLGGYTF. The CDR3 nucleotides read TGTGCCAGCAGCCCTTCAGGACAGGGATTAGGAGGCTACACCTTC.

Ten or more counts support this clonotype. This chain links TRBV19 with TRBJ2-1; the match to TRBD2 covers 8 bases. This CDR3 has 15 residues. V lost 4 bases to trimming and J lost 7 bases; unmatched junction nucleotides: 9. Germline loops: CDR1 LNHDA, CDR2 SQIVND (reference sequence). The CDR3 sequence is CASSSPGLVTNEQFF. DNA of the CDR3: TGTGCCAGTAGTAGTCCGGGACTAGTCACGAATGAGCAGTTCTTC.

This clonotype was seen many times. The chain uses TRBV6-6 and TRBJ2-1; D possibly matches TRBD1 or TRBD2 (6 bases each). V was clipped by 11 bases and J by 2 bases, with 16 bases between them. The CDR3 contains 14 residues. In germline, CDR1 is MNHNY, CDR2 SVGAGI (reference sequence). The CDR3 here is CAVRRGGPYNEQFF. CDR3 sequence (DNA): TGTGCCGTAAGGCGTGGGGGGCCCTACAATGAGCAGTTCTTC.

By sample fraction, this clonotype is medium-sized (0.01 to 0.1%). V and J are TRBV7-2 and TRBJ1-6; a weak D match, TRBD1 (5 bases). This CDR3 has 13 residues. The germline V gene encodes CDR1 SGHTA and CDR2 FQGNSA. Trimming removed 2 bases at V and 11 bases at J, with 10 bases between. CDR3 in amino acids: CASSLPGLAPLHF. CDR3 bases: TGTGCCAGCAGCTTACCAGGGTTGGCACCCCTCCACTTT.

The V call is TRBV12-3 or TRBV12-4, the J call TRBJ2-1; D uncertain. The V end was cut by 4 bases, the J end by 8 bases, with 9 bases between. The CDR3 sequence is 12 residues long. CDR3 loop: CASSSKWDEQFF. The CDR3 DNA is TGTGCCAGCAGTTCAAAGTGGGATGAGCAGTTCTTC.

The rearrangement joins TRBV15 to TRBJ2-5; D not resolved. The germline CDR1 and CDR2 sequences are LNHNV and YYDKDF (reference sequence). With 5 bases removed from V and 9 bases from J, the gap between germline ends came to 19 bases. The CDR3 runs 14 residues. DNA for the CDR3: TGTGCCACCAGCCCCGAGCCCAATTCGGCGGCCCAGTACTTC. Translating it yields CATSPEPNSAAQYF.

The chain employs TRBV11-2 and TRBJ2-3; D perhaps matches TRBD2 (6 bases). Between the trimmed V and J ends, which lost 2 bases and 5 bases, there was a span of 8 bases. Germline CDR1 SGHAT, CDR2 FQNNGV. The CDR3 runs 13 residues. This chain's CDR3 is CASSLWEVDTQYF. The CDR3 DNA reads as TGTGCCAGCAGCTTATGGGAGGTAGATACGCAGTATTTT.

The chain combines TRBV12-3 or TRBV12-4 with TRBJ1-1; D not resolved. V shed 0 bases and J shed 0 bases, with 11 bases lying between them. This CDR3 has 16 residues. The CDR3 loop reads CASSLALGQVNTEAFF. The DNA for the CDR3 is TGTGCCAGCAGTTTAGCGCTCGGGCAGGTGAACACTGAAGCTTTCTTT.

The rearrangement links TRBV10-1 to TRBJ2-7; 9 positions match TRBD1. Germline-derived CDR1 and CDR2 are WNHNN and SYGVQD (reference sequence). Losses at the gene ends were 10 bases for V and 2 bases for J; bases not matched to a gene: 12. This CDR3 has 15 amino acids. CDR3 coding DNA: TGCGCCACCTCCTTGGGGACAGGGTTGGCCTACGAGCAGTACTTC. Translated, it gives CATSLGTGLAYEQYF.

As regards this clonotype: At one end, the junction sequence differs from germline, possibly due to a read error. The chain couples TRBV12-3 or TRBV12-4 to TRBJ2-2, with D maybe TRBD2 (6 bases). The CDR3 loop spans 11 amino acids. The DNA of the CDR3 is TGTGCCAGCAGTCTCACCGGGGGGCTGTTTTTT. The encoded protein is CASSLTGGLFF.

There are many counts of this clonotype. V usage is TRBV27 and J usage is TRBJ2-7; D might be TRBD2 (6 bases). The CDR3 extends over 15 amino acids. Germline CDR1 MNHEY, CDR2 SMNVEV (reference sequence). Trimming left V 3 bases short and J 4 bases short, with 16 bases between. The CDR3 nucleotides read TGTGCCAGCAGTTTGGAGGGTGGCGCCGGTTACGAGCAGTACTTC. Translating gives CASSLEGGAGYEQYF.

The chain combines TRBV21-1 with TRBJ2-7; TRBD1 reflects the table's D call only, with no check against the DNA. TRBV21-1 is given as a pseudogene. The CDR3 sequence is 17 residues long. DNA for the CDR3: TGTGCCAGCAGCAAAAACCCGACGGCCTGGCGCATGAACGAGCAGTACTTC. It is translated as CASSKNPTAWRMNEQYF.

This clonotype was seen many times. This sequence joins TRBV20-1 and TRBJ2-7, with 12 bases lining up with TRBD2. CDR1 and CDR2 from the germline V gene are DFQATT and SNEGSKA (reference sequence). This CDR3 spans 15 amino acids. V shed 0 bases, J shed 5 bases, and the junction held 5 bases outside the gene matches. The CDR3 here is CSAREVGLAGNEQYF. The CDR3 bases are TGCAGTGCTAGAGAGGTCGGACTAGCGGGAAACGAGCAGTACTTC.

This clonotype showed up many times. The chain links TRBV28 to TRBJ2-2; 9 bases are shared with TRBD2. The CDR3 is made up of 16 amino acids. Germline V CDR1 and CDR2: MDHEN, SYDVKM. The trim removed 4 bases at V and 6 bases at J, leaving 9 bases unmatched. CDR3 sequence reads: CASSSPSSGKAGELFF. The CDR3 coding sequence is TGTGCCAGCAGTTCCCCCTCTAGCGGGAAGGCCGGGGAGCTGTTTTTT.

This clonotype was observed many times. The chain recombines TRBV20-1 with TRBJ2-5; 8 bases fit TRBD1. CDR3 length equals 16 residues. V lost 4 bases, J lost 2 bases, and 12 bases stayed unmatched. Germline V gene lookup returns CDR1 DFQATT and CDR2 SNEGSKA (reference sequence). The CDR3 sequence: CSATTPGTGLQETQYF. The CDR3 region has the DNA TGCAGTGCTACCACTCCCGGGACAGGCCTACAAGAGACCCAGTACTTC.